This record covers a single T cell receptor beta chain. V lost 7 bases, J lost 10 bases, and 20 bases lay in between. The CDR3 sequence is 15 residues long. In germline, CDR1 is LNHDA, CDR2 SQIVND (reference sequence). The source of the sample is a study of blood T cell repertoires in COVID-19. In the study overall: Material from acute and convalescent COVID-19 was sourced from the United States, Italy and Spain.

Some clones are missing from TCRdb's copy, which holds only in-frame ones; the method was immunoSEQ multiplex PCR. The sample includes fewer than 75,000 clones, 88% of them seen just once. This chain uses TRBV19 with TRBJ1-6; D possibly corresponds to TRBD1 (5 bases). The clonotype comes from a man between 65 and 85 years old with acute or convalescent COVID-19. The sample comprised peripheral blood. The CDR3, as DNA: TGTGCCAGTACCTATTTCGGAGGGGCGAAGTCACCCCTCCACTTT. Protein product: CASTYFGGAKSPLHF.